This T cell receptor (beta chain) came from a study of T cells after somatic rescue of genetic block. This CDR3 has 15 residues. Germline V CDR1 and CDR2: MNHNY, SVGAGI (reference sequence). V shed 5 bases and J shed 7 bases, with 18 bases lying between them. TCRdb's table, derived via immunoSEQ multiplex PCR, lists solely in-frame clones and lacks some. Altogether roughly 110,000 clones are present, about 93% being singletons, with the ten largest covering around 1.5%. The sample was peripheral blood mononuclear cells (PBMCs). The origin of this receptor is a woman aged 18-30 years. The genes are TRBV6-6 and TRBJ2-1, with D perhaps TRBD1 (5 bases). The CDR3 is CASSQASGRVNEQFF. CDR3 bases: TGTGCCAGCAGTCAAGCCTCCGGCAGGGTAAATGAGCAGTTCTTC.